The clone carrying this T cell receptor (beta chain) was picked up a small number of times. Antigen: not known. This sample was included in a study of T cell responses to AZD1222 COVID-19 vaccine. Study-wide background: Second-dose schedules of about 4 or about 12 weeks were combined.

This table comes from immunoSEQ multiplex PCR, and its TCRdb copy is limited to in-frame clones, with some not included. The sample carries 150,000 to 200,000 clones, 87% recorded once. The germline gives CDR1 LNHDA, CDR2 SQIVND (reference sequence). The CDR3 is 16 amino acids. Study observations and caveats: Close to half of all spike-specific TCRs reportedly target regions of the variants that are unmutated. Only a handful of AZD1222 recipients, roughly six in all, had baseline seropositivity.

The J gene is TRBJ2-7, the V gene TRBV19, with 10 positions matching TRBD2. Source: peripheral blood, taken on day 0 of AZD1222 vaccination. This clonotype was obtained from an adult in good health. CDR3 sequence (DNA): TGTGCAATGGGGCTCGGTAGCGGGAGGTCCCCGTGCGAGCAGTACTTC. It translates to CAMGLGSGRSPCEQYF. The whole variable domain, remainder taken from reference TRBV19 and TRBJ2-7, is DGGITQSPKYLFRKEGQNVTLSCEQNLNHDAMYWYRQDPGQGLRLIYYSQIVNDFQKGDIAEGYSVSREKKESFPLTVTSAQKNPTAFYLCAMGLGSGRSPCEQYFGPGTRLTVT.